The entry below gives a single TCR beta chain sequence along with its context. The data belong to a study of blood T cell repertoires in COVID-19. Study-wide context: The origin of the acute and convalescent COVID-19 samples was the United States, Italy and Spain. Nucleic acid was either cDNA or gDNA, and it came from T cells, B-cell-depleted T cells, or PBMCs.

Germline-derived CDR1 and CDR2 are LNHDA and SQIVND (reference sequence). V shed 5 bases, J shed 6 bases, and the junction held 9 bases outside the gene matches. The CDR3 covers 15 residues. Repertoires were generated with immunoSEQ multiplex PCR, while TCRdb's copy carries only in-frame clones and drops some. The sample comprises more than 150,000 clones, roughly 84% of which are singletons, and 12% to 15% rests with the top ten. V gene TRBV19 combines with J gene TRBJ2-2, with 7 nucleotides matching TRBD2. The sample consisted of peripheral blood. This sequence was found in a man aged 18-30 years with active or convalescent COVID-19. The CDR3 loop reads CASSRDYSPAGELFF. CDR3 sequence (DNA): TGTGCCAGTAGTCGGGACTATAGCCCGGCCGGGGAGCTGTTTTTT. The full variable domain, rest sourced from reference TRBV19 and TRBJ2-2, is DGGITQSPKYLFRKEGQNVTLSCEQNLNHDAMYWYRQDPGQGLRLIYYSQIVNDFQKGDIAEGYSVSREKKESFPLTVTSAQKNPTAFYLCASSRDYSPAGELFFGEGSRLTVL.